This T cell receptor beta chain is from a study of shared T cell receptors in the human thymus. Measured with immunoSEQ multiplex PCR; TCRdb has only the in-frame clones, and not every one. The sample lists 700,000 or so clones; approximately 83% were seen once. V lost 1 base, J lost 3 bases, and 1 base stayed unmatched. CDR1 SGHAT and CDR2 FQNNGV come from the germline V gene. The CDR3 is made up of 15 amino acids. These data were also filed under a second study, of human thymus T cells. That publication notes: The thymus was resected at corrective cardiac surgery.

The source material was thymocytes. The rearrangement uses TRBV11-2 and TRBJ1-5; 9 nucleotides agree with TRBD1. The TCR sequence derives from a girl under three years old with a congenital heart defect. This chain's CDR3 is CASSLGDRDNQPQHF. The CDR3 region has the DNA TGTGCCAGCAGCTTAGGGGACAGGGACAATCAGCCCCAGCATTTT. Using reference TRBV11-2 and TRBJ1-5 for the parts outside the CDR3, the full variable domain is EAGVAQSPRYKIIEKRQSVAFWCNPISGHATLYWYQQILGQGPKLLIQFQNNGVVDDSQLPKDRFSAERLKGVDSTLKIQPAKLEDSAVYLCASSLGDRDNQPQHFGDGTRLSIL.